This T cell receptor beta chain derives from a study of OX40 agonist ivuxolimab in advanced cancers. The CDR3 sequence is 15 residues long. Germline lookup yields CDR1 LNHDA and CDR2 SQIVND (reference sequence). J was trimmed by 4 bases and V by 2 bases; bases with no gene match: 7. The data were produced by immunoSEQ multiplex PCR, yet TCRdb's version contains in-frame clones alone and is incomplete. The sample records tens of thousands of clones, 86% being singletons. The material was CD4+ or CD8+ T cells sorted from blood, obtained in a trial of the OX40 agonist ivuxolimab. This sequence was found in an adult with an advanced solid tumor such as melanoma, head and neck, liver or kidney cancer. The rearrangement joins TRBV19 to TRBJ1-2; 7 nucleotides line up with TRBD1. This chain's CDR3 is CASSISQGDFYGYTF. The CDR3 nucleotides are TGTGCCAGTAGTATAAGTCAGGGGGACTTCTATGGCTACACCTTC. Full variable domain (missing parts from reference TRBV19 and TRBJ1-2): DGGITQSPKYLFRKEGQNVTLSCEQNLNHDAMYWYRQDPGQGLRLIYYSQIVNDFQKGDIAEGYSVSREKKESFPLTVTSAQKNPTAFYLCASSISQGDFYGYTFGSGTRLTVV.